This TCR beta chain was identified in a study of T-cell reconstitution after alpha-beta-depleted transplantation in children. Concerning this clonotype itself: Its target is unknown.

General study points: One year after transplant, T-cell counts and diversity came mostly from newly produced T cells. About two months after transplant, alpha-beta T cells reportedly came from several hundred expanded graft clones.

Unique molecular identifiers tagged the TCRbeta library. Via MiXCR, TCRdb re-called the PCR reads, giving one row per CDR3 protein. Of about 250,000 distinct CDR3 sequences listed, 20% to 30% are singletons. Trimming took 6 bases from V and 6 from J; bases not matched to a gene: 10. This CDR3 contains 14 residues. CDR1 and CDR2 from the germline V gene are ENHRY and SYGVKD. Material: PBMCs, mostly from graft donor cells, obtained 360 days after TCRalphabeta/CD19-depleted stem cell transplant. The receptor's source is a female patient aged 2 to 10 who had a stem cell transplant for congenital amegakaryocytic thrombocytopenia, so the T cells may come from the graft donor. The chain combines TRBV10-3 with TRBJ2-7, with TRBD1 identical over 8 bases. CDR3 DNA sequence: TGTGCCATCAGAGCAGGGGGCTCCCGGGGCGAGCAGTACTTC. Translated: CAIRAGGSRGEQYF.